Shown below are 20 T cell receptor beta chains from a single sample sequenced in a study of a mutant IDH1 vaccine in newly diagnosed glioma. Time point specified: week 47, end of study. Each dose of the vaccine consisted of 300 ug of mutant IDH1 20-mer peptide, with topical imiquimod. Produced via immunoSEQ multiplex PCR; TCRdb's table is partial and in-frame only. The table lists some 49,000 clones, approximately 76% of them singletons, with less than 5% in the top ten. These receptors have no identified antigens. Specimen: PBMCs, collected from a glioma patient whose treatment included an IDH1 peptide vaccine. These receptors came from a woman aged 40 to 55 with glioma. Some clones in this sample may be carry-over from other donors' samples.

The chain couples TRBV5-1 to TRBJ2-7; D possibly corresponds to TRBD1 (6 bases). The CDR3 spans 15 residues. Between the trimmed V and J ends, which lost 0 bases and 5 bases, there was a span of 15 bases. CDR1 SGHRS and CDR2 YFSETQ come from the germline V gene. The CDR3, as DNA: TGCGCCAGCAGCTTGGTTGTACAGGGTAGCAACGAGCAGTACTTC. This gives the protein CASSLVVQGSNEQYF. Full variable domain (outside the CDR3, taken from reference TRBV5-1 and TRBJ2-7): KAGVTQTPRYLIKTRGQQVTLSCSPISGHRSVSWYQQTPGQGLQFLFEYFSETQRNKGNFPGRFSGRQFSNSRSEMNVSTLELGDSALYLCASSLVVQGSNEQYFGPGTRLTVT.

The V call is TRBV5-3, the J call TRBJ1-6; no clear D gene. TRBV5-3 carries the ORF label, with uncertain function. The CDR3 runs to 13 residues. V lost 10 bases, J lost 8 bases, and 16 bases lay in between. CDR3 protein: CAVPTKVDSPLHF. The CDR3 nucleotides are TGTGCCGTACCTACCAAGGTGGATTCACCCCTCCACTTT.

The chain joins TRBV5-1 to TRBJ1-2, with 9 bases matching TRBD1. Germline V lookup: CDR1 SGHRS, CDR2 YFSETQ. V shed 5 bases, J shed 4 bases, and the junction held 3 bases outside the gene matches. This CDR3 is built from 13 residues. This CDR3 reads CASSDRGSYGYTF. DNA for the CDR3: TGCGCCAGCAGTGACAGGGGGAGCTATGGCTACACCTTC.

Comment on this clone: This may arise from a read error, as a much more abundant clone is one base away. The chain has TRBV30 and TRBJ2-1; 7 positions agree with TRBD2. The CDR3 extends over 14 amino acids. The germline V gene encodes CDR1 GTSNPN and CDR2 SVGIG (reference sequence). In DNA, the CDR3 is TGTGCCTGGAATTGGGGAGGGTCCTACAATGAGCAGCTCTTC. Protein product: CAWNWGGSYNEQLF.

The V and J genes are TRBV9 and TRBJ1-4; maybe TRBD1 (5 bases). The CDR3 has 13 residues. V dropped 0 bases and J dropped 10 bases, with 10 bases sitting between them. The germline V gene has CDR1 SGDLS and CDR2 YYNGEE. CDR3 sequence (DNA): TGTGCCAGCAGCGTAGAAGACAGTGGAAAACTGTTTTTT. This gives the protein CASSVEDSGKLFF.

The V gene is TRBV2, the J gene TRBJ2-7, with D possibly matching TRBD2 (6 bases). V was cut by 3 bases and J by 9 bases, with 15 bases left in between. CDR1 is SNHLY and CDR2 is FYNNEI in the germline V gene. The CDR3 runs to 13 residues. The CDR3 nucleotides read TGTGCCAGCAGTGAGGGACTGTCAAGCGGGCAGTACTTC. Its translation is CASSEGLSSGQYF.

The V and J genes are TRBV2 and TRBJ1-6; D is possibly TRBD1 (5 bases). The CDR3 is made up of 14 amino acids. V lost 6 bases and J lost 14, with 20 bases in between. Germline lookup yields CDR1 SNHLY and CDR2 FYNNEI. The CDR3 DNA is TGTGCCAGCAGAGCCGGGACGGAGTTCTCCTCCCTCCACTTT. It is translated as CASRAGTEFSSLHF.

By sample fraction, this clone is large. The chain joins TRBV7-3 to TRBJ1-1, with D possibly being TRBD1 (5 bases). This CDR3 spans 15 amino acids. V gave up 1 base and J gave up 3 bases, with 12 bases separating them. Per the germline V gene, CDR1 is SGHTA and CDR2 is FQGTGA. The CDR3 protein is CASSLIALGDTEAFF. The CDR3 DNA sequence: TGTGCCAGCAGCTTAATTGCCTTGGGGGACACTGAAGCTTTCTTT. The whole variable domain, filled in from reference TRBV7-3 and TRBJ1-1, reads GAGVSQTPSNKVTEKGKYVELRCDPISGHTALYWYRQSLGQGPEFLIYFQGTGAADDSGLPNDRFFAVRPEGSVSTLKIQRTERGDSAVYLCASSLIALGDTEAFFGQGTRLTVV.

Notes on this clone: An end of the junction differs from the germline gene, which may be a read error. The genes are TRBV25-1 and TRBJ1-3; perhaps TRBD1 as D (5 bases). The germline V gene encodes CDR1 MGHDK and CDR2 SYGVNS. This CDR3 is 12 amino acids long. The CDR3 loop reads CASSEDPGKRNF. DNA for the CDR3: TGTGCCAGCAGTGAAGACCCAGGGAAGAGAAATTTT. The complete variable domain, with remaining parts taken from reference TRBV25-1 and TRBJ1-3, reads EADIYQTPRYLVIGTGKKITLECSQTMGHDKMYWYQQDPGMELHLIHYSYGVNSTEKGDLSSESTVSRIRTEHFPLTLESARPSHTSQYLCASSEDPGKRNFGEGSWLTVV.

The V gene is TRBV2, the J gene TRBJ1-4; a possible D gene is TRBD1 (6 bases). This CDR3 has 14 residues. Looked up from germline, CDR1 is SNHLY and CDR2 is FYNNEI. Trimming left V 8 bases short and J 4 bases short, with 14 bases between. CDR3 bases: TGTGCCAGCCTCAGGGGAAGGGGTAATGAAAAACTGTTTTTT. Protein product: CASLRGRGNEKLFF.

This clone was observed a handful of times. This CDR3 is also generated by other DNA sequences in the sample. The genes are TRBV11-2 and TRBJ1-1, with TRBD1 as a possible D gene (6 bases). This CDR3 has 14 amino acids. Trimming took 1 base from V and 4 from J, leaving 10 bases between them. CDR1 and CDR2 (germline): SGHAT, FQNNGV. The CDR3 is CASSLGLGATEAFF. CDR3 bases: TGTGCCAGCAGCTTAGGGCTGGGGGCCACTGAAGCTTTCTTT.

This clone showed up just once. The rearrangement links TRBV27 to TRBJ2-7; TRBD2 matches at 8 bases. Germline CDR1 MNHEY, CDR2 SMNVEV (reference sequence). Trimming at V came to 6 bases and at J to 3 bases, leaving 10 bases not matched to a gene. The length of the CDR3 is 15 residues. The CDR3 sequence: CASSSLAAGDYEQYF. CDR3 coding DNA: TGTGCCAGCAGCTCTCTAGCAGCGGGGGACTACGAGCAGTACTTC.

This chain joins TRBV19 and TRBJ2-3; D may be TRBD1 (5 bases). Germline-derived CDR1 and CDR2 are LNHDA and SQIVND (reference sequence). This CDR3 is built from 15 residues. Deletions cut 2 bases from V and 2 bases from J, with 11 bases between. For the CDR3, the DNA is TGTGCCAGTAGTATATTTTCAGGGCCCACAGATACGCAGTATTTT. Translation gives CASSIFSGPTDTQYF.

This chain links TRBV10-2 with TRBJ1-2, with D perhaps TRBD1 (6 bases). Per the germline V gene, CDR1 is WSHSY and CDR2 is SAAADI. V dropped 2 bases and J dropped 4 bases, with 17 bases sitting between them. This CDR3 is built from 16 residues. The CDR3 sequence: CASSEARDTAAYGYTF. The CDR3 DNA reads as TGCGCCAGCAGTGAGGCCCGGGACACAGCTGCCTATGGCTACACCTTC.

The rearrangement uses TRBV6-5 and TRBJ2-7; D not certain. The CDR3 is 16 residues long. The V end was cut by 2 bases, the J end by 2 bases, with 16 bases between. The germline V gene encodes CDR1 MNHEY and CDR2 SVGAGI. The CDR3 protein is CASSYVRLGLPYEQYF. The CDR3 bases are TGTGCCAGCAGTTACGTTCGGCTAGGCCTTCCCTACGAGCAGTACTTC.

This chain links TRBV7-6 with TRBJ2-5; D tentatively fits TRBD1 or TRBD2 (5 bases each). Per the germline V gene, CDR1 is SGHVS and CDR2 is FNYEAQ. The V gene lost 2 bases and the J gene lost 1 base, with 11 bases spanning the gap. CDR3 length equals 15 residues. CDR3 nucleotides: TGTGCCAGCAGCTTATCCGGGGCCCTCCAAGAGACCCAGTACTTC. Translated, it gives CASSLSGALQETQYF.

J is TRBJ2-4 and V is TRBV10-2, with TRBD2 matching 9 bases. The V and J ends lost 4 bases and 8 bases, in that order; junction bases with no gene match: 9. The CDR3 contains 15 residues. Germline CDR1 and CDR2: WSHSY and SAAADI. The CDR3 is CASSVRRGGEDIQYF. The CDR3 DNA reads TGCGCCAGCAGTGTGAGGCGGGGGGGGGAGGACATTCAGTACTTC.

The gene calls are TRBV29-1 and TRBJ1-2; D gene uncertain. Germline V gives CDR1 SQVTM, CDR2 ANQGSEA. The CDR3 sequence is 14 residues long. Trimming cost V 7 bases and J 1 base, with 16 bases left between them. The CDR3: CSAQLMGSNYGYTF. CDR3 nucleotide sequence: TGCAGCGCCCAACTGATGGGGAGTAACTATGGCTACACCTTC.

Details on this clone: The germline gene is not matched at one end of the junction; a read error may be the cause. The J gene is TRBJ1-3, the V gene TRBV7-9, with D unclear. The CDR3 extends over 12 amino acids. Germline CDR1 SEHNR, CDR2 FQNEAQ (reference sequence). CDR3 in DNA: TGTGCCAGCAGAAAGGGAGGTGCTGACGGAGATTTT. It is translated as CASRKGGADGDF.

The chain combines TRBV7-2 with TRBJ1-1; weak D call: TRBD1 (5 bases). V gave up 1 base and J gave up 4 bases, with 13 bases separating them. This CDR3 has 15 residues. Per the germline V gene, CDR1 is SGHTA and CDR2 is FQGNSA. This chain's CDR3 is CASSLVLTGSTEAFF. The CDR3 bases are TGTGCCAGCAGCTTAGTTTTAACAGGAAGCACTGAAGCTTTCTTT.